The 20 T cell receptor beta chains presented below share a single source sample, sequenced in a study of tissue T cells after allogeneic stem cell transplantation. As to time point: mouse harvest day 7 after allogeneic transplant. Mouse grafts combined 10^7 T-cell-depleted bone marrow cells with 10^6 splenic CD5+ T cells. Clones were sequenced by immunoSEQ multiplex PCR, and TCRdb holds only the in-frame ones, with some missing. The data show about 8,200 clones, more than 35% seen once. What was sequenced was gut tissue. The source of these receptors is a female BALB/c mouse given C57BL/6 T cells with graft-versus-host disease after an allogeneic hematopoietic cell transplant.

As for this clone: Here the gene names and germline are mouse. The read terminates 1 residue before the CDR3 end, so the remaining end is supplied by the germline J gene. The J gene is TRBJ2-5, the V gene TRBV19; 7 bases match TRBD2. The CDR3 extends over 14 amino acids. V was pared by 3 bases and J by 1 base, with 2 bases of the junction left unmatched. Germline loops: CDR1 FNHDT, CDR2 SITEND (reference sequence). The CDR3 region is CASSNWGDQDTQYF. CDR3 DNA, as far as it was read: TGTGCCAGCAGTAATTGGGGGGACCAAGACACCCAGTAC.

With respect to this clone: Gene names and germline match the mouse. With the read ending 1 residue before the CDR3 end, the germline J gene is used to fill in that end. The chain combines TRBV23 with TRBJ1-1; no DNA check was done on the table's D call, TRBD1. Per germline, CDR1 KGHTA and CDR2 FQNQQP. CDR3 length: 13 amino acids. The CDR3 is CSSSPQGGTEVFF. The part of the CDR3 DNA that was read is TGCTCCAGCAGTCCACAGGGGGGGACAGAAGTCTTC.

This clone was detected only a few times. Mouse gene names apply. The read stops 1 residue short of the end of the CDR3; the missing end is completed from the germline J gene. V usage is TRBV15 and J usage is TRBJ1-6; D is possibly TRBD1 (5 bases). TRBJ1-6 is designated an ORF whose function remains uncertain. Germline loops: CDR1 SGHND, CDR2 FRSKSL. The ends were cut back, 3 bases at V and 7 bases at J, with 10 bases in the middle. There are 14 residues in the CDR3. The sequenced CDR3 bases are TGTGCCAGCAGTTTGGGGGGGAGGAATTCGCCCCTCTAC. As protein: CASSLGGRNSPLY. The whole CDR3 region reads CASSLGGRNSPLYF.

In this sample, this clone is medium-sized. Gene names and germline refer to mouse. CDR3 region: CASSRDKYAEQFF. CDR3 DNA (partial): TGTGCCAGCTCTAGGGACAAATATGCTGAGCAGTTC. The chain couples TRBV12-2 to TRBJ2-1; possible D gene TRBD1, 6 bases. The read is 1 residue too short to cover the CDR3 end, so that end is filled in from the germline J gene. Germline assignment: CDR1 SGHLS and CDR2 HYDKME. With 3 bases removed from V and 4 bases from J, the gap between germline ends came to 9 bases. The CDR3 contains 13 residues.

As concerns this clone: The gene names here belong to mouse. With the read ending 1 residue before the CDR3 end, the germline J gene is used to fill in that end. The J gene is TRBJ2-4, the V gene TRBV26; D possibly uses TRBD1 or TRBD2 (5 bases each). This CDR3 is built from 13 residues. V lost 5 bases and J 0 bases, leaving 6 bases between the germline ends. Germline V CDR1 and CDR2: KGHPV, FQNQEV (reference sequence). CDR3: CASSRDSQNTLYF. The DNA read from the CDR3 is TGTGCCAGCAGTAGGGACAGTCAAAACACCTTGTAC.

Note on this clone: Mouse germline and gene names are used. The CDR3 end falls 1 residue outside the read, so it is completed with the germline J gene. The chain carries TRBV3 and TRBJ1-4, with TRBD1 identical over 7 bases. CDR1 is SNHLY and CDR2 is FYNGKV in the germline V gene (reference sequence). Losses at the gene ends were 5 bases for V and 3 bases for J; bases not matched to a gene: 0. CDR3 length: 13 residues. CDR3 bases read: TGTGCCAGCAGCGGGACAGCCAACGAAAGATTATTT. This gives the protein CASSGTANERLF. The full CDR3 protein reads CASSGTANERLFF. Full variable domain (outside the CDR3, taken from reference TRBV3 and TRBJ1-4): GPKVLQIPSHQIIDMGQMVTLNCDPVSNHLYFYWYKQILGQQMEFLVNFYNGKVMEKSKLFKDQFSVERPDGSYFTLKIQPTALEDSAVYFCASSGTANERLFFGHGTKLSVL.

A note on this clone: Genes here carry mouse names. The CDR3 end falls 1 residue outside the read, so it is completed with the germline J gene. This chain joins TRBV29 and TRBJ1-4; D may be TRBD1 (6 bases). Trimming pared 5 bases from V and 1 base from J, leaving 11 bases between. CDR1 is MSHET, CDR2 SYDVDS, per germline. The CDR3 length is 15 residues. The CDR3 reads CASSPWTASNERLFF. The covered CDR3 bases are TGTGCTAGCAGTCCCTGGACAGCTTCCAACGAAAGATTATTT.

On this clone: All gene names here are mouse names. The sequenced fragment ends 1 residue before the CDR3 boundary, so the rest is inferred from the germline J gene. The V gene is TRBV19, the J gene TRBJ1-2, with a weak D call TRBD1 (5 bases). Germline V gene lookup returns CDR1 FNHDT and CDR2 SITEND (reference sequence). The ends were cut back, 5 bases at V and 4 bases at J, with 9 bases in the middle. The CDR3 totals 12 residues. The part of the CDR3 DNA that was read is TGTGCCAGCAGCCGGACAACCTCCGACTACACC. Its translation is CASSRTTSDYT. The entire CDR3 sequence reads CASSRTTSDYTF.

Notes on this clone: Gene names and germline refer to mouse. The read ends 1 residue before the CDR3 terminus; that terminus is restored from the germline J gene. J is TRBJ2-7 and V is TRBV16, with D possibly matching TRBD1 (6 bases). Germline CDR1 is SGHSA and CDR2 is FRNQAP. Trimming took 5 bases from V and 4 from J, leaving 9 bases between them. CDR3 size: 12 residues. CDR3 DNA, as far as it was read: TGTGCAAGCAGCCCGAGGGGGTATGAACAGTAC. Its translation: CASSPRGYEQY. The entire CDR3 protein is CASSPRGYEQYF.

Relative to its sample, this clone is medium-sized (0.01 to 0.1%). Gene names refer to mouse genes. The CDR3 bases that were read are TGTGCCAGCAGCCCCGACTGGGGGGGCTGGGAACAGTAC. Its translation is CASSPDWGGWEQY. The CDR3 as a whole reads CASSPDWGGWEQYF. The chain links TRBV5 to TRBJ2-7; 12 nucleotides agree with TRBD2. The sequenced fragment ends 1 residue before the CDR3 boundary, so the rest is inferred from the germline J gene. The CDR3 sequence is 14 residues long. Trimming cost V 4 bases and J 7 bases; bases outside gene matches: 5. Germline CDR1 reads LGHNA; CDR2 reads YNLKQL (reference sequence).

In this sample, this clone is medium-sized. The genes are named according to mouse. The read gets to within 1 residue of the CDR3 end, and the germline J gene fills in the rest. The chain recombines TRBV13-1 with TRBJ2-5, with 8 nucleotides matching TRBD1. The CDR3 contains 14 residues. The germline V gene has CDR1 NSHNY and CDR2 SYGAGN. With V trimmed by 2 bases and J by 1 base, 0 bases remained unmatched. CDR3 bases read: TGTGCCAGCAGTGAACAGGGGGACCAAGACACCCAGTAC. Protein: CASSEQGDQDTQY. The full-length CDR3 reads as CASSEQGDQDTQYF.

This clone was observed a handful of times. Genes and germline come from the mouse. The CDR3 is cut off 1 residue early in the read; its end comes from the germline J gene. The gene calls are TRBV5 and TRBJ2-7, with 7 bases identical to TRBD2. Losses at the gene ends were 1 base for V and 4 bases for J; bases not matched to a gene: 1. The CDR3 totals 13 residues. Germline V gene lookup returns CDR1 LGHNA and CDR2 YNLKQL (reference sequence). CDR3 protein: CASSQGTGYEQYF. CDR3 bases read: TGTGCCAGCAGCCAAGGGACTGGATATGAACAGTAC.

This clone was counted between two and nine times. Mouse germline and gene names are used. Sequencing ends 1 residue short of the CDR3 end; the germline J gene provides the rest. The chain couples TRBV19 to TRBJ1-1; no clear D. CDR1 FNHDT and CDR2 SITEND come from the germline V gene (reference sequence). V was clipped by 6 bases and J by 1 base, with 4 bases between them. This CDR3 contains 11 residues. The sequenced part of the CDR3 DNA is TGTGCCAGCAACAGAAACACAGAAGTCTTC. It specifies CASNRNTEVF. The CDR3 in full is CASNRNTEVFF.

As regards this clone: Genes here carry mouse names. The CDR3 extends 1 residue past the end of the read, so its final part is completed from the germline J gene. V is TRBV5 and J is TRBJ2-5, with TRBD1 matching over 7 bases. CDR1 LGHNA and CDR2 YNLKQL come from the germline V gene (reference sequence). The J segment lost 4 bases and the V segment lost 0 bases, leaving 4 bases of the junction unmatched. This CDR3 has 15 residues. This CDR3 is CASSQEGQGEDTQYF. Partial CDR3 DNA: TGTGCCAGCAGCCAAGAAGGGCAGGGGGAAGACACCCAGTAC.

This clone occurred once. Gene labels here are mouse ones. The observed sequence ends 1 residue before the CDR3 terminus, with the missing tail filled in from the germline J gene. The V gene is TRBV13-1, the J gene TRBJ2-3; tentatively, D is TRBD1 or TRBD2 (5 bases each). The CDR3 is made up of 13 amino acids. Trimming removed 4 bases at V and 1 base at J, with 7 bases between. Germline V gene lookup returns CDR1 NSHNY and CDR2 SYGAGN. The sequenced part of the CDR3 DNA is TGTGCCAGCAGTCCGGGGGGTGCAGAAACGCTGTAT. Translated: CASSPGGAETLY. In full, the CDR3 is CASSPGGAETLYF.

By its share, this clone is medium-sized. Gene names refer to mouse genes. With the read ending 1 residue before the CDR3 end, the germline J gene is used to fill in that end. The chain carries TRBV16 and TRBJ2-5, with D possibly matching TRBD2 (5 bases). Between the trimmed V and J ends, which lost 1 base and 3 bases, there was a span of 8 bases. Looked up from germline, CDR1 is SGHSA and CDR2 is FRNQAP. The CDR3 length is 14 residues. The CDR3 region is CASSLVWGQDTQYF. The CDR3 DNA, read in part, is TGTGCAAGCAGCTTAGTTTGGGGACAAGACACCCAGTAC.

Only a few counts were recorded for this clone. The gene names given are mouse names. Read data end 1 residue before the CDR3 end; the end is taken from the germline J gene. The chain has TRBV16 and TRBJ1-4, with a possible D match to TRBD1 (6 bases). Trimming removed 5 bases from V and 7 bases from J, with 8 bases in between. Germline values: CDR1 SGHSA, CDR2 FRNQAP. This CDR3 is built from 12 residues. The CDR3 reads CASSLQGERLFF. CDR3 DNA (partial): TGTGCAAGCAGCCTACAGGGCGAAAGATTATTT.

This clone turned up a few times. Germline and genes: mouse. The read halts 1 residue ahead of the CDR3 end, with the missing end drawn from the germline J gene. This sequence joins TRBV26 and TRBJ2-1; TRBD2 aligns across 10 bases. This CDR3 region has 14 residues. Per germline, CDR1 KGHPV and CDR2 FQNQEV (reference sequence). J lost 6 bases, V lost 3 bases, and 2 bases had no gene match. The part of the CDR3 DNA that was read is TGTGCCAGCAGTCTACTGGGGGGGAGTGCTGAGCAGTTC. Its protein is CASSLLGGSAEQF. The whole CDR3 reads CASSLLGGSAEQFF.

This clone is categorized as medium-sized. Gene and germline names: mouse. The CDR3 end is not reached by the read, which stops 1 residue before it; the germline J gene fills it in. The chain has TRBV26 and TRBJ1-3; maybe TRBD1 (5 bases). CDR1 and CDR2 (germline): KGHPV, FQNQEV (reference sequence). This CDR3 is 15 amino acids long. Trimming removed 0 bases from V and 0 bases from J, with 6 bases in between. CDR3: CASSLSRGSGNTLYF. The sequenced part of the CDR3 DNA is TGTGCCAGCAGTCTGTCGAGGGGTTCTGGAAATACGCTCTAT.

As concerns this clone: Gene names and germline refer to mouse. Sequencing ends 1 residue short of the CDR3 end; the germline J gene provides the rest. The chain joins TRBV13-3 to TRBJ2-7; D not resolved. CDR1 and CDR2 (germline): NNHDY, SYVADS. The CDR3 spans 12 residues. Trimming left V 1 base short and J 0 bases short, with 2 bases between. This chain's CDR3 is CASSDPSYEQYF. Incomplete CDR3 DNA: TGTGCCAGCAGTGATCCCTCCTATGAACAGTAC.